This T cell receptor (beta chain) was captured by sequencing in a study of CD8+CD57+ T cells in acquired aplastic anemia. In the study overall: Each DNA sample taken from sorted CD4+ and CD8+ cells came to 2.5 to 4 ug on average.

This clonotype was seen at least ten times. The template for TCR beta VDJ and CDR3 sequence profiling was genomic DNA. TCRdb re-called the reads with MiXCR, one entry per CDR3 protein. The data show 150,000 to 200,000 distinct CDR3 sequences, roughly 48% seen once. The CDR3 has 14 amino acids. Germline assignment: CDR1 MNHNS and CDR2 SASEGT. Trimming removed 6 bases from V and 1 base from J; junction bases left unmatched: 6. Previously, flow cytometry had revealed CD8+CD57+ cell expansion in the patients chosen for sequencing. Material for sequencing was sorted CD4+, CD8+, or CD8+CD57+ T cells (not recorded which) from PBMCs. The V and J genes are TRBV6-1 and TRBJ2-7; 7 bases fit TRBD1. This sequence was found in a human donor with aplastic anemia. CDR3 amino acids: CASRTGRGSYEQYF. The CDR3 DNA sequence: TGTGCCAGCAGAACGGGCAGGGGGTCCTACGAGCAGTACTTC.